This T cell receptor (beta chain) came from a study of T-cell memory formation after mild COVID-19. This clonotype was seen many times. TCRdb reprocessed the 5' RACE reads via MiXCR and lists one record per CDR3 protein. The sample holds about 130,000 distinct CDR3 sequences, less than 6.5% seen once. Germline CDR1 and CDR2: SQVTM and ANQGSEA. Trimming took off 8 bases at V and 7 bases at J, with 26 bases between the two ends. CDR3 size: 15 residues. Sequenced: PBMCs or a T cell subset sorted from them (not recorded which). V usage is TRBV29-1 and J usage is TRBJ1-1, with D perhaps TRBD1 (6 bases). The clonotype comes from an adult woman who had mild COVID-19 (a few samples of this study predate the infection). Cell type and time point are not known. The DNA of the CDR3 is TGCAGCATTCCCCAGGCGCAGGGGTCGAAAGGTGAAGCTTTCTTT. Protein sequence: CSIPQAQGSKGEAFF.